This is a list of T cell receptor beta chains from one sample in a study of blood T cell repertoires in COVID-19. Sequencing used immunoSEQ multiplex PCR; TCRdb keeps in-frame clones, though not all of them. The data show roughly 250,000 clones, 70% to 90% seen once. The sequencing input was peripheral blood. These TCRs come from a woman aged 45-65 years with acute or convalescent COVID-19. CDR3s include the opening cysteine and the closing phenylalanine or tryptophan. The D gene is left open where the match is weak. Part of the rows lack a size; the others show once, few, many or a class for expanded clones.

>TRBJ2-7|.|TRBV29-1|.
CSVWEARAYEQYF
TGCAGCGTTTGGGAGGCCAGGGCCTACGAGCAGTACTTC
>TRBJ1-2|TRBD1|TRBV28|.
CASRITGGAMDYGYTF
TGTGCCAGCAGAATAACAGGGGGCGCGATGGACTATGGCTACACCTTC
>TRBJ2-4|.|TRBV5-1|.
CASSLNTGSSIQYF
TGCGCCAGCAGCTTGAATACCGGGTCAAGCATTCAGTACTTC
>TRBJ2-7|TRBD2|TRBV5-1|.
CASSLAVGTRSYEQYF
TGCGCCAGCAGCTTGGCCGTTGGGACTAGGTCCTACGAGCAGTACTTC
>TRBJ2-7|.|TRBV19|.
CASSEPSRSRQYF
TGTGCCAGTAGTGAGCCCAGTAGGAGTCGGCAGTACTTC
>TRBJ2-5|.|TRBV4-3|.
CASSQGLVEETQYF
TGCGCCAGCAGCCAAGGACTAGTCGAAGAGACCCAGTACTTC
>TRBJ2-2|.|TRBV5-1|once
CASSLLDLNTGELFF
TGCGCCAGCAGCTTACTGGACTTAAACACCGGGGAGCTGTTTTTT
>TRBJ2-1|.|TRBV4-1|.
CASSQDFEQFF
TGCGCCAGCAGCCAAGACTTCGAGCAGTTCTTC
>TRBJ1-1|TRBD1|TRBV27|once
CASLGQGWNTEAFF
TGTGCCAGCTTGGGACAGGGGTGGAACACTGAAGCTTTCTTT
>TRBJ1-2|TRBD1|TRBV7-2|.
CASSLALQGDYTF
TGTGCCAGCAGCTTAGCGCTACAGGGGGACTACACCTTC
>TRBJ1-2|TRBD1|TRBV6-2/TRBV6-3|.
CASSLRTGGGYTF
TGTGCCAGCAGTCTTCGGACAGGTGGAGGCTACACCTTC
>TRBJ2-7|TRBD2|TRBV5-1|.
CASRASGRFEQYF
TGCGCCAGCAGAGCTAGCGGGAGATTTGAGCAGTACTTC
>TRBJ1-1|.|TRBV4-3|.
CASSQDSLLPTEAFF
TGCGCCAGCAGCCAAGATAGCCTTCTCCCCACTGAAGCTTTCTTT
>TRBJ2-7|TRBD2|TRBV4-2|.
CASSQLTGGLYEQYF
TGTGCCAGCAGCCAATTAACGGGAGGCCTCTACGAGCAGTACTTC
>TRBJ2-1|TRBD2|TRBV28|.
CASNPWRASGTSYNEQFF
TGTGCCAGCAATCCATGGAGGGCTAGCGGGACCTCCTACAATGAGCAGTTCTTC
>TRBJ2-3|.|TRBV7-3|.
CASSPSYASSTDTQYF
TGTGCCAGCAGCCCCTCATACGCGTCTAGCACAGATACGCAGTATTTT
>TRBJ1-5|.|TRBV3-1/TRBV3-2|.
CASSLQGREQPQHF
TGTGCCAGCAGTCTACAGGGTAGAGAACAGCCCCAGCATTTT
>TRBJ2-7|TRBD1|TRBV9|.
CASSVAAAGGLEQYF
TGTGCCAGCAGCGTAGCTGCGGCAGGGGGCCTCGAGCAGTACTTC
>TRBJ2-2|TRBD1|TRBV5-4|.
CASRLGTGGTGELFF
TGTGCCAGCAGACTAGGGACAGGGGGCACCGGGGAGCTGTTTTTT
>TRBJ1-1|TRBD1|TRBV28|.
CASSLGLYNRGRLNTEAFF
TGTGCCAGCAGTTTAGGCCTATATAATAGGGGGCGCTTGAACACTGAAGCTTTCTTT
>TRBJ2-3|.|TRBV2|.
CASSEYGADTQYF
TGTGCCAGCAGTGAATATGGGGCGGATACGCAGTATTTT
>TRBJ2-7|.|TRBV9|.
CASSRGDRPNYEQYF
TGTGCCAGCAGCAGGGGGGACAGACCGAACTACGAGCAGTACTTC
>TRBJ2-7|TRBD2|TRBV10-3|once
CAISESRGGGEQYF
TGTGCCATCAGTGAGTCTCGGGGGGGAGGAGAGCAGTACTTC
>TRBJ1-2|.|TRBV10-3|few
CAISEGGAANYGYTF
TGTGCCATCAGTGAGGGTGGGGCTGCGAACTATGGCTACACCTTC
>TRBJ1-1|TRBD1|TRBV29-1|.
CSANWDRLTEAFF
TGCAGCGCCAATTGGGACAGGTTAACTGAAGCTTTCTTT
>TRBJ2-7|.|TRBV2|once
CASSTGYEQYF
TGTGCCAGCAGTACGGGCTACGAGCAGTACTTC
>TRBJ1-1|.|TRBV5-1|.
CASSFGRADTEAFF
TGCGCCAGCAGCTTCGGCAGGGCGGACACTGAAGCTTTCTTT
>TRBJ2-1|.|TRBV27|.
CASSLGVSDEQFF
TGTGCCAGCAGTTTAGGAGTTTCCGATGAGCAGTTCTTC